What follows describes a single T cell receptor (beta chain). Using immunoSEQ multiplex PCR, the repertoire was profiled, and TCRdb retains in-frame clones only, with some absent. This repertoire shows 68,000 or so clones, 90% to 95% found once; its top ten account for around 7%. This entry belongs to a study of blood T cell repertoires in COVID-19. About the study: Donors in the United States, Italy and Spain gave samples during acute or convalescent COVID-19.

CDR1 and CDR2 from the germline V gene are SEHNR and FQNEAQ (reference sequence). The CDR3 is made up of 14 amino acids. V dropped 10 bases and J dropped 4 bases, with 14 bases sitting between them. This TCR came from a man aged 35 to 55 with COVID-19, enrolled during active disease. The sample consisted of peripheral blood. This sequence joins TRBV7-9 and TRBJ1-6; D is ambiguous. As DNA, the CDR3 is TGTGCCACCTCTGGAGCGGATTATAATTCACCCCTCCACTTT. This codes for CATSGADYNSPLHF.